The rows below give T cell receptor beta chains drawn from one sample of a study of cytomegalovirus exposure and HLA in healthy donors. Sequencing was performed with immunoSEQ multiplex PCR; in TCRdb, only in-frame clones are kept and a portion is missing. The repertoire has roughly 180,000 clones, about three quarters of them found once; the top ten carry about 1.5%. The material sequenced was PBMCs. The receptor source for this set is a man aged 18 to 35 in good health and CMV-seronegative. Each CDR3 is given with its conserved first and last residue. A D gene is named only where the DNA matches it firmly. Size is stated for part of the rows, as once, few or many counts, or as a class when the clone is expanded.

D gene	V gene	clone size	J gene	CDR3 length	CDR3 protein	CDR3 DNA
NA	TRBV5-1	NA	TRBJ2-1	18	CASNPVARLARIYNEQFF	TGCGCCAGCAACCCCGTAGCGAGACTCGCCCGGATTTACAATGAGCAGTTCTTC
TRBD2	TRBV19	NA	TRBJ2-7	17	CASSGGLAGGPNYEQYF	TGTGCCAGTAGTGGGGGACTAGCGGGAGGCCCCAACTACGAGCAGTACTTC
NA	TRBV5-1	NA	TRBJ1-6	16	CASSLQTSSYNSPLHF	TGCGCCAGCAGCTTGCAAACAAGCTCCTATAATTCACCCCTCCACTTT
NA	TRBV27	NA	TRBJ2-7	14	CASTPNSLSYEQYF	TGTGCCAGCACCCCTAACTCTCTTTCCTACGAGCAGTACTTC
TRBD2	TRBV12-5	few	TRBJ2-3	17	CASGLDRLAGATDTQYF	TGTGCTAGTGGTTTGGACCGACTAGCGGGAGCCACAGATACGCAGTATTTT
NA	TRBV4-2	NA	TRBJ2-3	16	CASSQDSQGRTDTQYF	TGTGCCAGCAGCCAAGATAGCCAGGGGCGGACAGATACGCAGTATTTT
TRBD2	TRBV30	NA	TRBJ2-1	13	CAWSVLTSGNRFF	TGTGCCTGGAGTGTTCTCACTAGCGGGAATCGGTTCTTC
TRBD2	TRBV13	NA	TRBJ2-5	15	CASSPSRTRQETQYF	TGTGCCAGCAGCCCTTCCCGGACTAGACAAGAGACCCAGTACTTC
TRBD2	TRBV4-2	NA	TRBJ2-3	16	CASSQPGTRSTDTQYF	TGTGCCAGCAGCCAGCCTGGGACTAGAAGCACAGATACGCAGTATTTT
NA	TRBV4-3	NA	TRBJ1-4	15	CASSHDFSEGEKLFF	TGCGCCAGCAGCCATGATTTCTCGGAGGGGGAAAAACTGTTTTTT
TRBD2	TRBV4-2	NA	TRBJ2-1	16	CASSQENLAGGLEQFF	TGTGCCAGCAGCCAAGAGAATCTAGCGGGAGGCCTTGAGCAGTTCTTC
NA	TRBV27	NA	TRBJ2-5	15	CASSFPGASLETQYF	TGTGCCAGCAGTTTTCCAGGGGCTTCGTTAGAGACCCAGTACTTC
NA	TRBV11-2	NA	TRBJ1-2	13	CASSLDQAYGYTF	TGTGCCAGCAGCTTAGATCAAGCCTATGGCTACACCTTC
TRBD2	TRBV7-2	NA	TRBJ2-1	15	CASSIRTSEYNEQFF	TGTGCCAGCAGCATTCGGACTAGCGAATACAATGAGCAGTTCTTC
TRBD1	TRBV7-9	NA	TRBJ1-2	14	CASSSRTGGDGYTF	TGTGCCAGCAGCTCTCGGACAGGGGGCGATGGCTACACCTTC
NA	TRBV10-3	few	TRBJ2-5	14	CAISESSGRETQYF	TGTGCCATCAGTGAGTCGTCAGGCAGAGAGACCCAGTACTTC
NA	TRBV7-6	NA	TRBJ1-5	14	CASSLNQGGQPQHF	TGTGCCAGCAGCTTAAATCAGGGAGGCCAGCCCCAGCATTTT
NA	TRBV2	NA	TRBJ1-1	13	CASGRTTNTEAFF	TGTGCCAGCGGCAGGACTACGAACACTGAAGCTTTCTTT
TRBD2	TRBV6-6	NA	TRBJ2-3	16	CASSYASGGAGDTQYF	TGTGCCAGCAGTTACGCTAGCGGGGGGGCGGGGGATACGCAGTATTTT
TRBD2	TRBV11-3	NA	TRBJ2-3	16	CASSLGVAGARDTQYF	TGTGCCAGCAGCTTAGGCGTAGCGGGAGCCCGGGATACGCAGTATTTT
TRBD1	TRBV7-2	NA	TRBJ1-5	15	CASSSQGVGNQPQHF	TGTGCCAGCAGCTCTCAGGGGGTGGGCAATCAGCCCCAGCATTTT
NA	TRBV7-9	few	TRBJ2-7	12	CASSGLSYEQYF	TGTGCCAGCAGCGGGCTCTCCTACGAGCAGTACTTC
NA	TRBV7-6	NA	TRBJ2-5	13	CASSFGGWETQYF	TGTGCCAGCAGCTTTGGCGGTTGGGAGACCCAGTACTTC
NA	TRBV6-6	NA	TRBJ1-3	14	CASSLHRAGNTIYF	TGTGCCAGCAGTCTCCACAGGGCTGGAAACACCATATATTTT
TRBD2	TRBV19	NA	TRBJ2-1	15	CASSILGTSGREQFF	TGTGCCAGTAGTATCCTCGGGACTAGCGGGAGGGAGCAGTTCTTC
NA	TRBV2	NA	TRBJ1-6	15	CASSENRVGNSPLHF	TGTGCCAGCAGTGAAAACAGGGTGGGTAATTCACCCCTCCACTTT
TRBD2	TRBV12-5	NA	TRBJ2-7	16	CASGLGRLAGGYEQYF	TGTGCTAGTGGTTTGGGGAGACTAGCGGGAGGTTACGAGCAGTACTTC
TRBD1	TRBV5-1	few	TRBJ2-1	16	CASSSGRTGSYNEQFF	TGCGCCAGCAGCTCGGGGCGGACAGGGTCCTACAATGAGCAGTTCTTC
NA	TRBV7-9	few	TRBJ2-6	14	CASRPNSAANVLTF	TGTGCCAGCAGACCGAACAGTGCGGCCAACGTCCTGACTTTC
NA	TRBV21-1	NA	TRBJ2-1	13	CAKLAGWDNEQFF	TGTGCCAAGTTAGCGGGATGGGACAATGAGCAGTTCTTC
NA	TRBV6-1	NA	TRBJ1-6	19	CASSGYLGLSSSYNSPLHF	TGTGCCAGCAGTGGATATTTAGGTCTTTCTAGTTCCTATAATTCACCCCTCCACTTT
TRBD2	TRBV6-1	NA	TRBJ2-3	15	CASAQAGGRTDTQYF	TGTGCCAGCGCTCAGGCGGGGGGTCGCACAGATACGCAGTATTTT
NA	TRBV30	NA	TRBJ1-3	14	CAWRGEGSGNTIYF	TGTGCCTGGAGAGGAGAGGGTTCTGGAAACACCATATATTTT
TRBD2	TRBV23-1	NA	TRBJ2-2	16	CASSRGISGSAGELFF	TGCGCCAGCAGTCGGGGAATAAGCGGGAGCGCCGGGGAGCTGTTTTTT
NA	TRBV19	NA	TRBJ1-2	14	CASSIRQPNYGYTF	TGTGCCAGTAGTATACGACAGCCTAACTATGGCTACACCTTC
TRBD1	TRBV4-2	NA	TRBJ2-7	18	CASSQPRWGQGETYEQYF	TGTGCCAGCAGCCAGCCAAGGTGGGGACAGGGTGAAACCTACGAGCAGTACTTC
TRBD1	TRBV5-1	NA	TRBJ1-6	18	CASSLGTGGSSYNSPLHF	TGCGCCAGCAGCTTGGGGACAGGAGGGAGCTCCTATAATTCACCCCTCCACTTT
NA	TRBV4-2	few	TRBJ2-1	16	CASSQEVGAPSGEQFF	TGTGCCAGCAGCCAAGAAGTGGGGGCCCCGTCGGGTGAGCAGTTCTTC
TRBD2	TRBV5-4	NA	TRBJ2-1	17	CASSLGKLAGEINEQFF	TGTGCCAGCAGCTTGGGCAAACTAGCGGGGGAAATAAATGAGCAGTTCTTC
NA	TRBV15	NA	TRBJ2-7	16	CATSRESRNPSYEQYF	TGTGCCACCAGCAGAGAGAGCAGGAATCCCTCCTACGAGCAGTACTTC
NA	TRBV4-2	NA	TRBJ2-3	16	CASSQEGGANTDTQYF	TGTGCCAGCAGCCAAGAGGGGGGGGCTAACACAGATACGCAGTATTTT
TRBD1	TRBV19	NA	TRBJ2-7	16	CASSYRQGAATYEQYF	TGTGCCAGTAGTTACCGACAGGGGGCGGCTACCTACGAGCAGTACTTC
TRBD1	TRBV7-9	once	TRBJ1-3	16	CASPLQGAVSGNTIYF	TGTGCCAGCCCCCTACAGGGGGCCGTCTCTGGAAACACCATATATTTT
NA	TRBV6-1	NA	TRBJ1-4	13	CASSEAILTGLFF	TGTGCCAGCAGTGAAGCGATCCTTACCGGTCTGTTTTTT
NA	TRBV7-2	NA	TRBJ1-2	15	CASSSSWRGLYGYTF	TGTGCCAGCAGCTCAAGCTGGAGGGGTCTCTATGGCTACACCTTC
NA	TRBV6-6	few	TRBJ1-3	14	CASSSSGAGNTIYF	TGTGCCAGCAGTTCATCAGGGGCTGGAAACACCATATATTTT
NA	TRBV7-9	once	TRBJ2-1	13	CASSSGLDNEQFF	TGTGCCAGCAGCTCCGGACTGGACAATGAGCAGTTCTTC
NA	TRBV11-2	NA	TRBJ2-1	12	CASSFSDNEQFF	TGTGCCAGCAGCTTTTCGGACAATGAGCAGTTCTTC
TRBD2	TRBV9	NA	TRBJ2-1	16	CASSFRVAGINNEQFF	TGTGCCAGCAGCTTTAGGGTAGCGGGAATCAACAATGAGCAGTTCTTC
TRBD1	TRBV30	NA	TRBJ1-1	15	CAWRALGQPNTEAFF	TGTGCCTGGAGAGCCTTGGGACAGCCCAACACTGAAGCTTTCTTT
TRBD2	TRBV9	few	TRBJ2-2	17	CASSINSGGEVTGELFF	TGTGCCAGCAGCATAAATAGCGGGGGGGAGGTCACCGGGGAGCTGTTTTTT
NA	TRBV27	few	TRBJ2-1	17	CASSFQPAGIPYNEQFF	TGTGCCAGCAGTTTCCAACCAGCCGGGATCCCATACAATGAGCAGTTCTTC
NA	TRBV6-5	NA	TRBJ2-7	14	CASSYLRGSYEQYF	TGTGCCAGCAGTTACCTGCGGGGCTCCTACGAGCAGTACTTC